Listed here is a single T cell receptor beta chain. The data were obtained in a study of blood T cell repertoires in COVID-19. The repertoire was sequenced with immunoSEQ multiplex PCR; TCRdb's copy has only in-frame clones and lacks some. This sample carries roughly 85,000 clones, over 75% of them seen once, and the ten largest clones take around 9.4%. The CDR3 totals 13 residues. J was trimmed by 1 base and V by 10 bases; bases with no gene match: 5. The germline V gene has CDR1 WNHNN and CDR2 SYGVQD (reference sequence). The sample taken for sequencing was peripheral blood. This clonotype originated in a human donor in a cohort sampled during active COVID-19. This chain connects TRBV10-1 to TRBJ2-3, with TRBD1 matching 7 bases. Here the CDR3 reads CATNRGGTDTQYF. The CDR3 coding sequence is TGCGCCACCAACAGGGGAGGCACAGATACGCAGTATTTT.